These 32 T cell receptor beta chains were sequenced from one sample in a study of blood T cell repertoires in COVID-19. Only in-frame clones appear in the TCRdb table, and some are missing; sequencing was by immunoSEQ multiplex PCR. The sample has about 300,000 clones, about 85% seen once; the top ten hold 1.9%. Sequencing was done on a sample of PBMCs or T cells enriched from blood (not recorded which). These receptors were taken from a woman in her twenties or thirties who had been exposed to COVID-19.

The CDR3 is CASSSSPTTGTEAFF. The CDR3 DNA reads TGTGCCAGCAGCTCCTCTCCTACTACGGGCACTGAAGCTTTCTTT. The chain recombines TRBV7-2 with TRBJ1-1; D call uncertain. In germline, CDR1 is SGHTA, CDR2 FQGNSA. With 4 bases removed from V and 4 bases from J, the gap between germline ends came to 16 bases. CDR3 size: 15 residues.

The chain employs TRBV27 and TRBJ2-7, with a weak D call TRBD1 (6 bases). Trimming cost V 0 bases and J 4 bases, with 10 bases left between them. The CDR3 is made up of 14 amino acids. The germline V gene encodes CDR1 MNHEY and CDR2 SMNVEV (reference sequence). In DNA form, the CDR3 reads TGTGCCAGCAGTTTATCGGCGACAGGATACGAGCAGTACTTC. Its translation: CASSLSATGYEQYF.

The chain uses TRBV18 and TRBJ2-7; TRBD1 matches at 8 bases. Germline V CDR1 and CDR2: KGHSH, LQKENI. Germline trimming cut 4 bases from V and 3 bases from J; bases unmatched to any gene: 5. The CDR3 is made up of 14 amino acids. In nucleotides, the CDR3 is TGTGCCAGCTCACTCGACAGGGGAAACTACGAGCAGTACTTC. Translating gives CASSLDRGNYEQYF.

The gene calls are TRBV5-3 and TRBJ1-4; TRBD1 matches 9 bases. TRBV5-3 is flagged as an ORF with uncertain function. This CDR3 has 20 amino acids. The ends lost 0 bases at V and 0 bases at J; junction bases unmatched: 12. Here the CDR3 reads CARSLGGSGTGSATNEKLFF. CDR3 nucleotide sequence: TGTGCCAGAAGCTTGGGAGGGTCTGGGACAGGGTCTGCAACTAATGAAAAACTGTTTTTT.

The chain is built from TRBV29-1 and TRBJ2-7, with 12 bases matching TRBD2. This CDR3 is built from 14 residues. Trimming removed 6 bases from V and 5 bases from J; junction bases left unmatched: 8. The germline V gene has CDR1 SQVTM and CDR2 ANQGSEA. DNA for the CDR3: TGCAGCGTCGTCGGGGCTAGCGGGGGGGACGAGCAGTACTTC. Translating gives CSVVGASGGDEQYF.

The CDR3 is CASQGAGETQYF. The CDR3 bases are TGTGCCAGTCAGGGGGCTGGGGAGACCCAGTACTTC. The chain links TRBV28 to TRBJ2-5, with 8 nucleotides matching TRBD1. V shed 9 bases and J 5 bases; nucleotides not matched to a gene: 5. The CDR3 consists of 12 residues. Germline CDR1 MDHEN, CDR2 SYDVKM.

The V and J genes are TRBV6-4 and TRBJ1-5, with D tentatively TRBD1 (6 bases). V was shortened by 2 bases and J by 4 bases, with 12 bases between the two germline ends. This CDR3 is built from 15 residues. Germline CDR1 MRHNA, CDR2 SNTAGT. This CDR3 is CASSDQHRANQPQHF. The CDR3 nucleotides read TGTGCCAGCAGTGACCAACACAGGGCAAATCAGCCCCAGCATTTT.

This clone was observed a handful of times. Within the sample, other DNA sequences also encode this same CDR3. The gene calls are TRBV19 and TRBJ2-1; 9 bases agree with TRBD2. The germline V gene has CDR1 LNHDA and CDR2 SQIVND (reference sequence). After removal of 2 bases from V and 1 base from J, the junction contained 6 bases not matched to a gene. CDR3 length: 17 residues. CDR3 DNA: TGTGCCAGTAGTATACGGGCTAGCGGGACATCCTACAATGAGCAGTTCTTC. It specifies CASSIRASGTSYNEQFF.

The J gene is TRBJ2-1, the V gene TRBV5-1; 8 bases fit TRBD2. Germline V CDR1 and CDR2: SGHRS, YFSETQ. After removal of 0 bases from V and 8 bases from J, the junction contained 7 bases not matched to a gene. The CDR3 runs to 15 residues. In DNA form, the CDR3 reads TGCGCCAGCAGCTTGGGTATTGGAGCGGGGGATGAGCAGTTCTTC. This gives the protein CASSLGIGAGDEQFF.

CDR3 sequence reads: CASSVSGAGSYEQYF. The CDR3 DNA reads as TGTGCCAGCAGCGTATCCGGAGCGGGAAGCTACGAGCAGTACTTC. This chain connects TRBV9 to TRBJ2-7; TRBD2 agrees at 7 bases. CDR1 SGDLS and CDR2 YYNGEE come from the germline V gene. V lost 1 base and J lost 3; bases outside the gene matches: 7. The CDR3 runs 15 residues. Together with reference TRBV9 and TRBJ2-7, the CDR3 gives the full variable domain: DSGVTQTPKHLITATGQRVTLRCSPRSGDLSVYWYQQSLDQGLQFLIQYYNGEERAKGNILERFSAQQFPDLHSELNLSSLELGDSALYFCASSVSGAGSYEQYFGPGTRLTVT.

In DNA, the CDR3 is TGTGCCAGCAGCGGGACAGGGGGCCATGGCTACACCTTC. Amino acid sequence: CASSGTGGHGYTF. The J gene is TRBJ1-2, the V gene TRBV2; 12 bases are shared with TRBD1. The trim removed 6 bases at V and 6 bases at J, leaving 2 bases unmatched. Germline CDR1 SNHLY, CDR2 FYNNEI. CDR3 length equals 13 residues. The full variable domain, in which reference TRBV2 and TRBJ1-2 provide the parts outside the CDR3, is EPEVTQTPSHQVTQMGQEVILRCVPISNHLYFYWYRQILGQKVEFLVSFYNNEISEKSEIFDDQFSVERPDGSNFTLKIRSTKLEDSAMYFCASSGTGGHGYTFGSGTRLTVV.

This sequence joins TRBV21-1 and TRBJ2-7; the table's D call, TRBD2, has no DNA check behind it. TRBV21-1 is noted as a pseudogene. The CDR3 spans 23 residues. CDR3 DNA: TGTGCCAGCAGCAAAAATTCTACAGGGGACTGGGGACTAGCGGTTTTCCGTGGCTACGAGCAGTACTTC. It encodes CASSKNSTGDWGLAVFRGYEQYF.

J is TRBJ1-2 and V is TRBV4-3; D gene ambiguous. This CDR3 spans 13 amino acids. V lost 1 base to trimming and J lost 7 bases, with 10 bases between them. From germline, CDR1 is LGHNA and CDR2 YSLEER. CDR3 sequence: CASSQVRGFGYTF. CDR3 nucleotides: TGCGCCAGCAGCCAAGTTAGAGGATTTGGCTACACCTTC.

The CDR3 DNA reads TGTGCCAGCAGCCAAGACGCAGGGAGGTATTCACCCCTCCACTTT. It specifies CASSQDAGRYSPLHF. This chain links TRBV4-2 with TRBJ1-6; maybe TRBD1 (5 bases). The CDR3 is made up of 15 amino acids. The germline gives CDR1 LGHNA, CDR2 YNFKEQ. With 0 bases removed from V and 8 bases from J, the gap between germline ends came to 11 bases.

The rearrangement links TRBV5-1 to TRBJ1-2, with D possibly TRBD1 on 6 matching bases. Germline lookup yields CDR1 SGHRS and CDR2 YFSETQ. V lost 5 bases and J lost 8, with 10 bases in between. This CDR3 has 11 residues. The CDR3 spells CASRQGQGYTF. The CDR3 coding sequence is TGCGCCAGCAGGCAGGGGCAAGGCTACACCTTC.

This clone was observed a handful of times. This chain uses TRBV7-8 with TRBJ1-5; D call uncertain. V gave up 1 base and J gave up 6 bases, with 13 bases separating them. This CDR3 region has 15 residues. Germline CDR1 reads SGHVS; CDR2 reads FQNEAQ. This CDR3 is CASSLGGLRAQPQHF. The CDR3 bases are TGTGCCAGCAGCTTAGGCGGGCTGCGCGCTCAGCCCCAGCATTTT.

This clone was recorded a few times. CDR3 protein: CASSPWDRGRVELFF. As DNA, the CDR3 is TGTGCCAGCAGTCCCTGGGACAGGGGGCGCGTAGAACTGTTTTTT. This chain joins TRBV28 and TRBJ1-4; TRBD1 matches 12 bases. The germline gives CDR1 MDHEN, CDR2 SYDVKM. The CDR3 has 15 amino acids. V shed 5 bases and J 12 bases; nucleotides not matched to a gene: 10.

This clone came up once. The V gene is TRBV9, the J gene TRBJ1-1, with 7 bases identical to TRBD1. V was pared by 3 bases and J by 0 bases, with 8 bases of the junction left unmatched. This CDR3 spans 16 amino acids. Germline CDR1 reads SGDLS; CDR2 reads YYNGEE. The CDR3 nucleotides read TGTGCCAGCAGCGCCGGAGGGGGCGGAATGAACACTGAAGCTTTCTTT. Amino acid sequence: CASSAGGGGMNTEAFF.

In this sample, this clone turned up many times. CDR3 nucleotides: TGTGCCAGCAGCAAAAGACGGCAGGGGGACACCGGGGAGCTGTTTTTT. Translated: CASSKRRQGDTGELFF. The rearrangement uses TRBV21-1 and TRBJ2-2; TRBD1 is taken as the D call from the table, unchecked against the DNA. TRBV21-1 counts as a pseudogene. The CDR3 has 16 residues.

The chain carries TRBV24-1 and TRBJ1-2, with 8 bases fitting TRBD1. V was clipped by 4 bases and J by 8 bases; unmatched bases: 11. Germline assignment: CDR1 KGHDR and CDR2 SFDVKD. This CDR3 comprises 15 residues. This CDR3 reads CATSDNQGDRRGYTF. CDR3 DNA: TGTGCCACCAGTGACAACCAAGGGGACAGGCGGGGCTACACCTTC.

The chain combines TRBV6-5 with TRBJ1-1; the match to TRBD1 covers 8 bases. CDR1 is MNHEY and CDR2 is SVGAGI in the germline V gene. V was pared by 6 bases and J by 0 bases, with 3 bases of the junction left unmatched. The CDR3 is made up of 14 amino acids. DNA of the CDR3: TGTGCCAGCAGGACGGGACAGGTGAACACTGAAGCTTTCTTT. It encodes CASRTGQVNTEAFF.

J is TRBJ2-7 and V is TRBV5-1; tentative D call: TRBD1 (5 bases). This CDR3 is 13 amino acids long. Germline loops: CDR1 SGHRS, CDR2 YFSETQ. Trimming cost V 1 base and J 2 bases, with 7 bases left between them. The CDR3 DNA follows: TGCGCCAGCAGCTTGCAGGGCACCTACGAGCAGTACTTC. This codes for CASSLQGTYEQYF.

The chain uses TRBV7-2 and TRBJ1-2, with TRBD1 identical over 12 bases. The CDR3 has 14 residues. From germline, CDR1 is SGHTA and CDR2 FQGNSA. Trimming at V came to 3 bases and at J to 11 bases, leaving 7 bases not matched to a gene. CDR3 DNA sequence: TGTGCCAGCAGCTTGACCGGGACAGGGGGCATGTACACCTTC. The encoded protein is CASSLTGTGGMYTF.

The chain carries TRBV2 and TRBJ1-5, with 7 bases matching TRBD1. After removal of 6 bases from V and 2 bases from J, the junction contained 10 bases not matched to a gene. Germline CDR1 reads SNHLY; CDR2 reads FYNNEI. The CDR3 length is 16 residues. In DNA, the CDR3 is TGTGCCAGCAGGACACAGGGGCCACTGGGCAATCAGCCCCAGCATTTT. This encodes CASRTQGPLGNQPQHF.

The chain employs TRBV30 and TRBJ1-5; no firm D call. The CDR3 length is 13 residues. Germline CDR1 reads GTSNPN; CDR2 reads SVGIG (reference sequence). V dropped 5 bases and J dropped 6 bases, with 14 bases sitting between them. In nucleotides, the CDR3 is TGTGCCTGGGGGAGTAGTGAGGGTCAGCCCCAGCATTTT. As protein: CAWGSSEGQPQHF.

This chain connects TRBV9 to TRBJ1-4; possibly TRBD1 for D (6 bases). V lost 4 bases, J lost 5 bases, and 18 bases lay in between. The CDR3 consists of 16 residues. Germline V gene sequence: CDR1 SGDLS, CDR2 YYNGEE. CDR3 coding DNA: TGTGCCAGCAGCAGACCCGGACAGAACGGAAATGAAAAACTGTTTTTT. This gives the protein CASSRPGQNGNEKLFF.

This chain links TRBV27 with TRBJ1-2; TRBD1 agrees at 12 bases. The CDR3 is 14 residues long. V lost 5 bases and J lost 7; bases outside the gene matches: 5. CDR1 is MNHEY, CDR2 SMNVEV, per germline (reference sequence). CDR3 sequence (DNA): TGTGCCAGCAGTAGGGGACAGGGGGCAGGTGGCTACACCTTC. Protein product: CASSRGQGAGGYTF.

The V and J genes are TRBV28 and TRBJ1-1; 7 nucleotides match TRBD1. The V and J ends lost 10 bases and 6 bases, in that order; junction bases with no gene match: 11. This CDR3 contains 13 residues. CDR1 MDHEN and CDR2 SYDVKM come from the germline V gene. Here the CDR3 DNA reads TGTGCCACCAGACAGGGATGGCGTGCTGAAGCTTTCTTT. This gives the protein CATRQGWRAEAFF.

V is TRBV12-3 or TRBV12-4 and J is TRBJ1-2, with D unresolved. V gave up 2 bases and J gave up 2 bases, with 6 bases separating them. CDR3 length: 13 amino acids. In DNA, the CDR3 is TGTGCCAGCAGTTTACGGGTAAACTATGGCTACACCTTC. This gives the protein CASSLRVNYGYTF.

The chain employs TRBV11-2 and TRBJ2-6; D is undetermined. V was pared by 2 bases and J by 0 bases, with 8 bases between. The germline gives CDR1 SGHAT, CDR2 FQNNGV. CDR3 length: 16 amino acids. DNA of the CDR3: TGTGCCAGCAGCTTACAATCGGGCTCTGGGGCCAACGTCCTGACTTTC. It encodes CASSLQSGSGANVLTF.

With regard to this clone: The same CDR3 arises from other DNA sequences in this sample as well. The V call is TRBV9, the J call TRBJ2-7; maybe TRBD1 (6 bases). The CDR3 contains 14 residues. Germline V CDR1 and CDR2: SGDLS, YYNGEE. Trimming stripped 0 bases from V and 2 bases from J, with 9 bases between. The CDR3 DNA sequence: TGTGCCAGCAGCGTAGGGGGGCCCACCTACGAGCAGTACTTC. It specifies CASSVGGPTYEQYF. Full variable domain (rest looked up from reference TRBV9 and TRBJ2-7): DSGVTQTPKHLITATGQRVTLRCSPRSGDLSVYWYQQSLDQGLQFLIQYYNGEERAKGNILERFSAQQFPDLHSELNLSSLELGDSALYFCASSVGGPTYEQYFGPGTRLTVT.

The V and J genes are TRBV11-2 and TRBJ2-1; 7 bases fit TRBD2. J gave up 1 base and V 7 bases, and 7 bases lay outside the gene matches. Germline V gene data show CDR1 as SGHAT and CDR2 as FQNNGV. The CDR3 is 15 amino acids. The CDR3 nucleotides are TGTGCCAGCACTTGGGGCGGGGGTTCCTACAATGAGCAGTTCTTC. Protein sequence: CASTWGGGSYNEQFF.